This is a list of T cell receptor beta chains from one sample in a study of blood T cell repertoires in COVID-19. The assay was immunoSEQ multiplex PCR, and TCRdb's table has in-frame clones only and misses some. Among 150,000 to 200,000 clones, approximately 93% were seen once, and the ten largest hold roughly 1.9%. The material sequenced was peripheral blood. The receptors shown here come from a woman aged 55 to 70 with COVID-19, enrolled during active disease. Both conserved end residues are part of each CDR3. A D gene is named only where the DNA matches it firmly. Only part of the rows carry a size: once, few, many, or a class if the clone is expanded.

V: TRBV7-3
J: TRBJ1-1
size: -
D: -
CDR3: CASSPRRGMNTEAFF
DNA: TGTGCCAGCAGCCCTCGCCGAGGGATGAACACTGAAGCTTTCTTT

V: TRBV19
J: TRBJ2-3
size: once
D: TRBD2
CDR3: CASSNKRGGTDTQYF
DNA: TGTGCCAGTAGTAACAAGCGGGGGGGAACAGATACGCAGTATTTT

V: TRBV5-6
J: TRBJ1-2
size: -
D: -
CDR3: CASSPSGSNYGYTF
DNA: TGTGCCAGCAGCCCCTCCGGGTCTAACTATGGCTACACCTTC

V: TRBV4-3
J: TRBJ1-6
size: -
D: TRBD1
CDR3: CASSHLQGLALHF
DNA: TGCGCCAGCAGCCACCTACAGGGGTTGGCCCTCCACTTT

V: TRBV5-1
J: TRBJ1-6
size: -
D: TRBD1
CDR3: CASGQEHNSPLHF
DNA: TGCGCCAGCGGACAGGAGCATAATTCACCCCTCCACTTT

V: TRBV5-5
J: TRBJ1-2
size: -
D: -
CDR3: CASSLERTEVYGYTF
DNA: TGTGCCAGCAGCTTGGAACGCACAGAAGTTTATGGCTACACCTTC

V: TRBV7-6
J: TRBJ2-1
size: -
D: -
CDR3: CASSRGLYNEQFF
DNA: TGTGCCAGCAGCCGCGGCCTTTACAATGAGCAGTTCTTC

V: TRBV4-3
J: TRBJ1-2
size: -
D: TRBD1
CDR3: CASSLQGIDYGYTF
DNA: TGCGCCAGCAGCCTACAGGGGATCGACTATGGCTACACCTTC

V: TRBV13
J: TRBJ2-3
size: -
D: -
CDR3: CASSLQDDTQYF
DNA: TGTGCCAGCAGCCTACAGGACGACACGCAGTATTTT

V: TRBV12-3/TRBV12-4
J: TRBJ2-7
size: -
D: -
CDR3: CASSLAGQHEQYF
DNA: TGTGCCAGCAGTTTAGCGGGGCAACACGAGCAGTACTTC

V: TRBV5-1
J: TRBJ2-3
size: once
D: -
CDR3: CAGTGGPSTDTQYF
DNA: TGCGCCGGGACCGGGGGTCCTAGCACAGATACGCAGTATTTT

V: TRBV18
J: TRBJ1-3
size: -
D: TRBD1
CDR3: CASSPQSQGAGNTIYF
DNA: TGTGCCAGCTCACCACAATCCCAGGGGGCTGGAAACACCATATATTTT

V: TRBV3-1/TRBV3-2
J: TRBJ1-1
size: -
D: -
CDR3: CASSRGRREGTEAFF
DNA: TGTGCCAGCAGCCGCGGACGGCGAGAGGGCACTGAAGCTTTCTTT

V: TRBV14
J: TRBJ2-5
size: -
D: -
CDR3: CASSQPEAGETQYF
DNA: TGTGCCAGCAGCCAACCTGAAGCGGGAGAGACCCAGTACTTC

V: TRBV5-1
J: TRBJ2-5
size: -
D: TRBD2
CDR3: CASSMDGTSEETQYF
DNA: TGCGCCAGCAGCATGGATGGGACTAGCGAGGAGACCCAGTACTTC

V: TRBV28
J: TRBJ1-2
size: -
D: TRBD1
CDR3: CASSQQGPTYGYTF
DNA: TGTGCCAGCAGTCAACAGGGGCCGACGTATGGCTACACCTTC

V: TRBV5-1
J: TRBJ2-3
size: -
D: TRBD1
CDR3: CASSSEGTGVDTQYF
DNA: TGCGCCAGCAGCTCGGAGGGGACAGGGGTAGATACGCAGTATTTT

V: TRBV13
J: TRBJ2-5
size: -
D: TRBD1
CDR3: CASSLFGQGAGETQYF
DNA: TGTGCCAGCAGCCTATTCGGACAGGGGGCGGGGGAGACCCAGTACTTC

V: TRBV15
J: TRBJ1-2
size: -
D: -
CDR3: CATSRGPGGSNYGYTF
DNA: TGTGCCACCAGCAGGGGTCCCGGAGGGTCCAACTATGGCTACACCTTC

V: TRBV7-2
J: TRBJ2-3
size: -
D: TRBD2
CDR3: CASSSRGASTDTQYF
DNA: TGTGCCAGCAGCTCGCGGGGGGCTAGCACAGATACGCAGTATTTT

V: TRBV10-3
J: TRBJ1-2
size: -
D: -
CDR3: CAISDDSYGYTF
DNA: TGTGCCATCAGTGATGACAGCTATGGCTACACCTTC

V: TRBV19
J: TRBJ1-3
size: once
D: -
CDR3: CASSLEDGGNTIYF
DNA: TGTGCCAGTTCGTTAGAGGATGGAGGAAACACCATATATTTT

V: TRBV27
J: TRBJ2-7
size: -
D: TRBD2
CDR3: CASSPLAGSYEQYF
DNA: TGTGCCAGCAGTCCATTAGCGGGGTCCTACGAGCAGTACTTC

V: TRBV3-1/TRBV3-2
J: TRBJ1-1
size: -
D: -
CDR3: CASSQSPNSVTEAFF
DNA: TGTGCCAGCAGCCAGAGCCCAAACTCCGTTACTGAAGCTTTCTTT

V: TRBV18
J: TRBJ1-6
size: -
D: TRBD1
CDR3: CASSPGTGGIDSPLHF
DNA: TGTGCCAGCTCACCCGGGACAGGGGGCATCGATTCACCCCTCCACTTT

V: TRBV6-6
J: TRBJ1-5
size: -
D: -
CDR3: CASSYSGNQQPQHF
DNA: TGTGCCAGCAGTTACTCCGGGAATCAGCAGCCCCAGCATTTT

V: TRBV5-1
J: TRBJ2-2
size: -
D: TRBD1
CDR3: CASRSGTGGSTGELFF
DNA: TGCGCCAGCAGGTCCGGGACAGGGGGTAGCACCGGGGAGCTGTTTTTT

V: TRBV7-2
J: TRBJ1-1
size: -
D: TRBD1
CDR3: CASSLFRDREAFF
DNA: TGTGCCAGCAGCCTATTCCGGGACAGGGAGGCTTTCTTT

V: TRBV9
J: TRBJ2-3
size: -
D: TRBD2
CDR3: CASSVSLGTSGGASDTQYF
DNA: TGTGCCAGCAGCGTAAGTTTAGGGACTAGCGGGGGGGCCTCAGATACGCAGTATTTT

V: TRBV28
J: TRBJ2-1
size: -
D: TRBD2
CDR3: CASSLLGGDYNEQFF
DNA: TGTGCCAGCAGTTTATTGGGGGGGGACTACAATGAGCAGTTCTTC

V: TRBV7-2
J: TRBJ1-6
size: -
D: -
CDR3: CASSPGSSGPNSPLHF
DNA: TGTGCCAGCAGCCCGGGGTCTAGTGGCCCGAATTCACCCCTCCACTTT

V: TRBV9
J: TRBJ2-5
size: -
D: TRBD2
CDR3: CASSVELAGKETQYF
DNA: TGTGCCAGCAGCGTAGAGCTAGCGGGAAAAGAGACCCAGTACTTC

V: TRBV19
J: TRBJ1-5
size: -
D: -
CDR3: CASSTDINQPQHF
DNA: TGTGCCAGTAGTACAGACATCAATCAGCCCCAGCATTTT

V: TRBV29-1
J: TRBJ2-7
size: -
D: TRBD2
CDR3: CSVGWLAGAEQYF
DNA: TGCAGCGTTGGGTGGCTAGCGGGGGCCGAGCAGTACTTC

V: TRBV4-2
J: TRBJ1-2
size: -
D: TRBD1
CDR3: CASSRQGAIDYGYTF
DNA: TGTGCCAGCAGCCGACAGGGGGCGATCGACTATGGCTACACCTTC

V: TRBV4-2
J: TRBJ1-1
size: -
D: -
CDR3: CASSQVHIVNTEAFF
DNA: TGTGCCAGCAGCCAAGTTCATATAGTGAACACTGAAGCTTTCTTT

V: TRBV9
J: TRBJ1-1
size: -
D: -
CDR3: CASTQGGNTEAFF
DNA: TGTGCCAGCACCCAAGGGGGGAACACTGAAGCTTTCTTT

V: TRBV7-2
J: TRBJ1-4
size: few
D: TRBD1
CDR3: CASSLRQGNEKLFF
DNA: TGTGCCAGCAGCTTGCGACAGGGTAATGAAAAACTGTTTTTT

V: TRBV10-1
J: TRBJ2-7
size: -
D: -
CDR3: CASSEGRGRGSGSYEQYF
DNA: TGCGCCAGCAGTGAGGGACGGGGCAGGGGTTCTGGCTCCTACGAGCAGTACTTC

V: TRBV7-2
J: TRBJ1-4
size: -
D: -
CDR3: CASSLFPGEGEKLFF
DNA: TGTGCCAGCAGCTTGTTCCCGGGGGAAGGTGAAAAACTGTTTTTT

V: TRBV10-1
J: TRBJ1-5
size: -
D: TRBD1
CDR3: CASSETGDGNQPQHF
DNA: TGCGCCAGCAGTGAAACAGGGGATGGCAATCAGCCCCAGCATTTT

V: TRBV7-9
J: TRBJ1-1
size: -
D: -
CDR3: CASSFPGKNTEAFF
DNA: TGTGCCAGCAGCTTCCCAGGGAAGAACACTGAAGCTTTCTTT

V: TRBV5-5
J: TRBJ2-7
size: -
D: TRBD1
CDR3: CASSFGTGAYEQYF
DNA: TGTGCCAGCAGCTTCGGGACAGGGGCCTACGAGCAGTACTTC

V: TRBV2
J: TRBJ2-2
size: -
D: TRBD1
CDR3: CASTQWTGRSSGELFF
DNA: TGTGCCAGCACCCAATGGACAGGGCGGAGTTCCGGGGAGCTGTTTTTT

V: TRBV3-1/TRBV3-2
J: TRBJ2-7
size: -
D: -
CDR3: CASSQEKGSYEQYF
DNA: TGTGCCAGCAGCCAAGAGAAGGGGTCCTACGAGCAGTACTTC

V: TRBV19
J: TRBJ1-2
size: -
D: -
CDR3: CASTLTGVRGYTF
DNA: TGTGCCAGTACCCTTACCGGGGTTCGTGGCTACACCTTC

V: TRBV7-2
J: TRBJ2-3
size: -
D: -
CDR3: CASSLGPGTSRTDTQYF
DNA: TGTGCCAGCAGCTTAGGACCCGGGACATCACGCACAGATACGCAGTATTTT

V: TRBV14
J: TRBJ1-3
size: -
D: -
CDR3: CASSQGGRGYENTIYF
DNA: TGTGCCAGCAGCCAAGGAGGGAGGGGATACGAAAACACCATATATTTT

V: TRBV6-5
J: TRBJ1-2
size: -
D: -
CDR3: CASSYDSETDIYTF
DNA: TGTGCCAGCAGTTATGATTCCGAAACAGACATCTACACCTTC

V: TRBV2
J: TRBJ1-2
size: -
D: TRBD1
CDR3: CASADRGAYGYTF
DNA: TGTGCCAGCGCTGACAGGGGGGCCTATGGCTACACCTTC

V: TRBV6-5
J: TRBJ2-7
size: -
D: TRBD1
CDR3: CASSRGQGSSYEQYF
DNA: TGTGCCAGCAGCCGCGGACAGGGGAGCTCCTACGAGCAGTACTTC

V: TRBV10-3
J: TRBJ2-1
size: -
D: TRBD1
CDR3: CASRTGINEQFF
DNA: TGTGCCAGCCGGACAGGGATTAATGAGCAGTTCTTC

V: TRBV20-1
J: TRBJ1-1
size: -
D: -
CDR3: CSANRDAEAFF
DNA: TGCAGTGCTAACAGGGATGCTGAAGCTTTCTTT

V: TRBV14
J: TRBJ1-6
size: -
D: -
CDR3: CASSQDRTGRYGSPLHF
DNA: TGTGCCAGCAGCCAAGATCGTACAGGGCGGTATGGTTCACCCCTCCACTTT

V: TRBV4-3
J: TRBJ2-5
size: once
D: -
CDR3: CASSQVAGHGETQYF
DNA: TGCGCCAGCAGCCAAGTCGCGGGGCACGGAGAGACCCAGTACTTC

V: TRBV7-9
J: TRBJ1-1
size: once
D: -
CDR3: CASSLAYRATTEAFF
DNA: TGTGCCAGCAGCTTAGCTTACAGGGCAACCACTGAAGCTTTCTTT

V: TRBV4-2
J: TRBJ1-2
size: -
D: TRBD1
CDR3: CASSRRQTGQGSNYGYTF
DNA: TGTGCCAGCAGCCGCCGTCAGACAGGACAGGGGAGCAACTATGGCTACACCTTC

V: TRBV4-2
J: TRBJ2-1
size: -
D: -
CDR3: CASSQDSAGTYNEQFF
DNA: TGTGCCAGCAGCCAAGATTCGGCCGGGACATACAATGAGCAGTTCTTC

V: TRBV2
J: TRBJ2-7
size: once
D: -
CDR3: CASSEGPLSYEQYF
DNA: TGTGCCAGCAGTGAAGGGCCTCTCTCCTACGAGCAGTACTTC